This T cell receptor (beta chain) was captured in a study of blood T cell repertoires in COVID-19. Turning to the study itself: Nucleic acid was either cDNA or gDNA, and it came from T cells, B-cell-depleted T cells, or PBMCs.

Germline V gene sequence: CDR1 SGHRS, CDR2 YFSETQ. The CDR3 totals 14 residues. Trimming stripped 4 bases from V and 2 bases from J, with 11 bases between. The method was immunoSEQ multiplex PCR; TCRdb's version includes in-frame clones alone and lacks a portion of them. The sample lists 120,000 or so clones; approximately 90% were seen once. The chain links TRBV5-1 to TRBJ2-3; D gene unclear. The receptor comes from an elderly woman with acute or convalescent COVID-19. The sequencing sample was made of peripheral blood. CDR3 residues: CASSVDNPTDTQYF. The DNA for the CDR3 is TGCGCCAGCAGCGTCGACAACCCCACAGATACGCAGTATTTT.